This T cell receptor beta chain was retrieved from a study of beta chain features in type 1 diabetes (dated by TCRdb to the late 2010s). About the full investigation: Mean age, gender distribution, total cell number and subset yield did not differ between patients and healthy donors. Naive and central memory subsets were obtained from all 28 donors, but regulatory and stem cell-like memory subsets were isolated from only 8 patients and 8 healthy donors. The study compared TCRB repertoires of sorted circulating CD4+ T cell subsets between recently diagnosed type 1 diabetes patients and matched healthy donors. A total of some 110 million sorted cells were examined across all samples, and the number of cells per subset was strongly correlated with RNA yield. Broad study findings and their caveats: Patients with type 1 diabetes made fewer insertions and deleted more nucleotides at VDJ recombination sites, implying thymic rearrangement abnormalities. PCR may preferentially amplify shorter templates, but because patient and control samples were amplified and corrected together, any resulting skew would affect both groups equally. Because cDNA was sequenced instead of genomic DNA, activated cells with high expression could be over-represented, although the groups did not differ in activation or CD3 levels. HLA sub-analyses involved small numbers of individuals, so any influence of HLA type on TCRB rearrangement remained unresolved. Naive, central memory and regulatory TCRB repertoires appeared to be more alike among patients than among healthy donors. A moderate but significant shortening of TCRB CDR3 length was observed in type 1 diabetes patients in all four CD4+ subsets.

Concerning this clone: The clone's antigen remains unknown. Base qualities were left out, and no much larger clone turns up one base away.

Each donor gave one peripheral blood draw, approximately 110 mL on average, collected into heparinised tubes. A BD FACSAria II and a panel including CD45RO, CCR7, CD25, CD127, CD95 and CD27 were used to sort naive, central memory, regulatory and stem cell-like memory CD4+ T cells. Every sorted population had a purity above 95%. Right away, PBMCs were isolated by Lymphoprep density gradient centrifugation and were stained directly, with no culture step. To minimize batch effects, samples were stained and sorted in pairs, one healthy donor with one patient per experiment. V sheds 5 bases and J sheds 2 bases, leaving 9 bases between their ends. CDR1 and CDR2, looked up from the germline V gene, are SGHAT and FQNNGV. From its cysteine to its phenylalanine, the CDR3 spans 13 amino acids. The retained sequence is limited to the CDR3, 39 bases, with the frame set at the first base. The High Capacity cDNA Reverse Transcription Kit was used to reverse transcribe all of the isolated RNA, meaning that expressed TCRB transcripts were what got sequenced. Deep immunoSEQ sequencing was applied to naive, central memory and regulatory T cell samples, giving an average of approximately 4 million total reads per sample. Sorted cells were lysed in RLT buffer and RNA was extracted with DNase-treated RNeasy Micro or Mini kits, depending on cell number. To prevent cross-contamination, every cell subset was processed on its own, while patient and healthy donor samples were processed together. Using the immunoSEQ multiplex PCR, TCRB sequences were amplified from cDNA into 87-bp fragments spanning the CDR3 region. Sequencing of the amplicons was done on the Illumina HiSeq platform. On the study's bioinformatics: PCR bias was corrected computationally using synthetic template baselines, and reads within Hamming distance 2 were collapsed, with unmergeable singletons discarded. Reads were aligned to IMGT to assign V, D and J genes, CDR3 length, and insertions or deletions at six rearrangement sites. Within each subset, clonotype counts were normalized to the number of sorted cells before true diversity and Gini coefficients were calculated with the tcR R package. The overlap coefficient, calculated on TCRB nucleotide sequences, was used to quantify repertoire sharing. Out-of-frame TCRB sequences from naive cells were analyzed to stand in for the pre-selection repertoire. What TCRdb holds here is the immuneACCESS table cut down to in-frame rearrangements. Part of the clones is not present; checked against another copy, under half of the missing clones reflect an unresolved V gene, and the others are unexplained. V, J and clone size derive from that table, while D and trimming were established from the DNA sequence. In this sample the table shows approximately 150,000 clones, roughly 60% of which occur a single time. About 0.081% of the sample is held by the ten biggest clonotypes.

The chain was built from TRBV11-2 and TRBJ1-2, with no confident D gene call. The TCR sequence derives from a man aged 25 to 45 with type 1 diabetes. Sequencing used naive CD4+ T cells from blood. The label giving this sample's cell subset or site can be read as: true naive CD4+ T cells. The CDR3 reads as follows: CASSHDPNYGYTF. The nucleotide sequence is given as TGTGCCAGCAGCCACGACCCCAACTATGGCTACACCTTC.